This T cell receptor (beta chain) was profiled in a study of cytomegalovirus exposure and HLA in healthy donors. CDR3 size: 11 residues. V was pared by 2 bases and J by 11 bases, with 9 bases between. CDR1 MDHEN and CDR2 SYDVKM come from the germline V gene. Points from the study as a whole: A later analysis reported that several of the most significant clusters appeared to be linked to common viral pathogens, among them Epstein-Barr virus.

The PCR was carried out with 60 Vbeta primers and 13 Jbeta primers. Here immunoSEQ multiplex PCR was the method, and the copy in TCRdb shows in-frame clones only, minus some. Among around 180,000 clones listed, around 79% were seen once. As for this clone: The antigen is undetermined.

Input material: PBMCs. This TCR came from a woman aged 50 to 60 in good health and CMV-seronegative. The chain recombines TRBV28 with TRBJ1-1; the D gene is possibly TRBD1 (6 bases). CDR3 nucleotide sequence: TGTGCCAGCAGTTTAAGGGACACGGCTTTCTTT. This encodes CASSLRDTAFF.